These 11 T cell receptor beta chains were sequenced from one sample in a study of cytomegalovirus exposure and HLA in healthy donors. The PCR had 60 Vbeta and 13 Jbeta primers. The table came from immunoSEQ multiplex PCR; TCRdb's copy has only in-frame clones and leaves some out. The table has 240,000 or so clones, about 81% seen once. The specimen was PBMCs. These receptors came from a woman aged 40-49 years in good health and CMV-seropositive.

The chain recombines TRBV4-1 with TRBJ1-2; D is undetermined. Trimming removed 2 bases at V and 2 bases at J, with 15 bases between. The CDR3 covers 16 residues. Germline-derived CDR1 and CDR2 are MGHRA and YSYEKL. The CDR3 nucleotides are TGCGCCAGCAGCCAACATGGATACGAGGCGAACTATGGCTACACCTTC. Its protein product is CASSQHGYEANYGYTF.

The J gene is TRBJ2-1, the V gene TRBV5-1; D is perhaps TRBD2 (6 bases). Germline loops: CDR1 SGHRS, CDR2 YFSETQ. The CDR3 length is 15 residues. Trimming shortened V by 0 bases and J by 4 bases, and 11 bases separated the two germline ends. CDR3 protein: CASSLEASAYNEQFF. CDR3 nucleotide sequence: TGCGCCAGCAGCTTGGAGGCTAGCGCGTACAATGAGCAGTTCTTC. Combining the CDR3 with reference TRBV5-1 and TRBJ2-1 gives the whole variable domain KAGVTQTPRYLIKTRGQQVTLSCSPISGHRSVSWYQQTPGQGLQFLFEYFSETQRNKGNFPGRFSGRQFSNSRSEMNVSTLELGDSALYLCASSLEASAYNEQFFGPGTRLTVL.

The chain carries TRBV7-9 and TRBJ2-5; tentatively, D is TRBD2 (6 bases). The CDR3 is 13 residues long. Germline V gene data show CDR1 as SEHNR and CDR2 as FQNEAQ (reference sequence). Trimming removed 5 bases at V and 2 bases at J, with 9 bases between. CDR3 sequence (DNA): TGTGCCAGCAGCCCGGGACTTCAAGAGACCCAGTACTTC. Amino acid sequence: CASSPGLQETQYF.

In its sample, this clone was seen a few times. Germline is not matched at one junction end, which may reflect a read error. This CDR3 is CASSLGPGNEQYF. CDR3 coding DNA: TGTGCTAGCAGCTTAGGCCCAGGGAACGAGCAGTACTTC. V and J are TRBV7-7 and TRBJ2-5, with D perhaps TRBD1 (5 bases). The tail of the sequence fits TRBJ2-7 better, so the J call may be wrong. Germline assignment: CDR1 SSHAT and CDR2 FNYEAQ (reference sequence). This CDR3 comprises 13 residues.

In its sample, this clone was seen a few times. The chain is built from TRBV5-6 and TRBJ2-3; 8 nucleotides match TRBD2. The CDR3 consists of 16 residues. The ends lost 4 bases at V and 0 bases at J; junction bases unmatched: 7. Germline V CDR1 and CDR2: SGHDT, YYEEEE. CDR3 sequence (DNA): TGTGCCAGCAGCCCTGGTACGGGAGGGAGCACAGATACGCAGTATTTT. Amino acids: CASSPGTGGSTDTQYF.

The J gene is TRBJ2-3, the V gene TRBV5-1, with 11 nucleotides matching TRBD2. Germline V gives CDR1 SGHRS, CDR2 YFSETQ. The CDR3 runs 15 residues. The V gene end was trimmed by 4 bases and the J gene end by 1 base; junction bases not matched to a gene: 2. CDR3 sequence reads: CASSEGLAGTDTQYF. The DNA for the CDR3 is TGCGCCAGCAGCGAGGGACTAGCGGGCACAGATACGCAGTATTTT.

The chain has TRBV28 and TRBJ2-3, with 7 bases aligning to TRBD1. V trimming: 6 bases; J trimming: 8 bases; junction bases outside the gene matches: 11. The V gene's germline CDR1 is MDHEN and CDR2 SYDVKM. The CDR3 length is 14 residues. The CDR3 is CASSPGGFTGTQYF. In nucleotides, the CDR3 is TGTGCCAGCAGCCCAGGGGGATTTACGGGTACGCAGTATTTT. Using reference TRBV28 and TRBJ2-3 for the parts outside the CDR3, the full variable domain is DVKVTQSSRYLVKRTGEKVFLECVQDMDHENMFWYRQDPGLGLRLIYFSYDVKMKEKGDIPEGYSVSREKKERFSLILESASTNQTSMYLCASSPGGFTGTQYFGPGTRLTVL.

The J gene is TRBJ1-2, the V gene TRBV5-5; TRBD1 might be the D (5 bases). Trimming pared 2 bases from V and 8 bases from J, leaving 7 bases between. The CDR3 extends over 11 amino acids. Germline V gene sequence: CDR1 SGHKS, CDR2 YYEKEE (reference sequence). The CDR3 DNA reads as TGTGCCAGCAGCTTTACAGGCGGCTACACCTTC. Translated, it gives CASSFTGGYTF.

The V gene is TRBV7-2, the J gene TRBJ2-7; D may be TRBD2 (6 bases). CDR3 length: 12 residues. Looked up from germline, CDR1 is SGHTA and CDR2 is FQGNSA. V was pared by 5 bases and J by 6 bases, with 11 bases between. This chain's CDR3 is CASSLLGGEQYF. The CDR3 coding sequence is TGTGCCAGCAGCCTTCTGGGGGGCGAGCAGTACTTC. The complete variable domain, with remaining parts taken from reference TRBV7-2 and TRBJ2-7, reads GAGVSQSPSNKVTEKGKDVELRCDPISGHTALYWYRQSLGQGLEFLIYFQGNSAPDKSGLPSDRFSAERTGGSVSTLTIQRTQQEDSAVYLCASSLLGGEQYFGPGTRLTVT.

This clone was seen a handful of times. The CDR3 loop is CASTESSGNTEAFF. In nucleotides, the CDR3 is TGTGCCAGCACCGAAAGTTCAGGGAACACTGAAGCTTTCTTT. The chain is built from TRBV21-1 and TRBJ1-1; TRBD1 is the table's D call, not checked against the DNA. TRBV21-1 is marked as a pseudogene. The CDR3 is 14 residues long.

CDR3 amino acids: CAWRVGQVPYEQYF. The DNA for the CDR3 is TGTGCCTGGAGGGTTGGACAGGTTCCCTACGAGCAGTACTTC. The chain couples TRBV30 to TRBJ2-7, with 7 bases matching TRBD1. The CDR3 is made up of 14 amino acids. V gave up 3 bases and J gave up 2 bases; unmatched junction bases: 7. Looked up from germline, CDR1 is GTSNPN and CDR2 is SVGIG (reference sequence).